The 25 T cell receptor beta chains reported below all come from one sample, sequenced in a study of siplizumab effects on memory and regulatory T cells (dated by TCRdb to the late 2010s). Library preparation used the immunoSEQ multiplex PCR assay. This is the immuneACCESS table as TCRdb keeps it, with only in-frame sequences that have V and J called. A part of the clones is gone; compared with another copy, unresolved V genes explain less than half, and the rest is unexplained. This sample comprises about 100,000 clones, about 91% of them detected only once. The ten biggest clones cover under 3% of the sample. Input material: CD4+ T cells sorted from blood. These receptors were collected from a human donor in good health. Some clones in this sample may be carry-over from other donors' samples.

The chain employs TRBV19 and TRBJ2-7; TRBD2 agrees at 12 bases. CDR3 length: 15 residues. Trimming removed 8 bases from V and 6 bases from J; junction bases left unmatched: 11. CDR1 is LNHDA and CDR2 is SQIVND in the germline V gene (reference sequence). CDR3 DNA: TGTGCCAGTCGCCCTCGACTAGCGGGAGTGGTCGAGCAGTACTTC. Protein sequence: CASRPRLAGVVEQYF.

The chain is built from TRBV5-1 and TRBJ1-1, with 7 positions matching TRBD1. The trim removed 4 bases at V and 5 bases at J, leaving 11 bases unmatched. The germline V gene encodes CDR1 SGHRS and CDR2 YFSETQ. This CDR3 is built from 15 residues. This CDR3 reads CASSRRQGLGTEAFF. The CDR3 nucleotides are TGCGCCAGCAGCAGGAGACAGGGCCTAGGTACTGAAGCTTTCTTT.

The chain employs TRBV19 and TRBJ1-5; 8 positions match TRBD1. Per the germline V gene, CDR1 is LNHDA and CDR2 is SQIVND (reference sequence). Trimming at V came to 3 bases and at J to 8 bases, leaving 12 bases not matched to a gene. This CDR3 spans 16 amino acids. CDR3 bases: TGTGCCAGTAGTATGCAGGGCCAGGGGGCTGGGAAGCCCCAGCATTTT. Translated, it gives CASSMQGQGAGKPQHF.

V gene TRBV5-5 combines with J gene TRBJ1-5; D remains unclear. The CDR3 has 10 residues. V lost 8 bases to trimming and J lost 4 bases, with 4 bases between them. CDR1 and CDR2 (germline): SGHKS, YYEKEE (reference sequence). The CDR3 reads CASINQPQHF. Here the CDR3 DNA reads TGTGCCAGTATTAATCAGCCCCAGCATTTT.

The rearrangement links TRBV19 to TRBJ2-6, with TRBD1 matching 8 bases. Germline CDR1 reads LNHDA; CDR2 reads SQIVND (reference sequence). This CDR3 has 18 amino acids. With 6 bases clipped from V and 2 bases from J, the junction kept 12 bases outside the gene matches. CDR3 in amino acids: CASSTLGQGTAGANVLTF. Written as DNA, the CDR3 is TGTGCCAGTAGCACTTTAGGACAGGGAACGGCTGGGGCCAACGTCCTGACTTTC.

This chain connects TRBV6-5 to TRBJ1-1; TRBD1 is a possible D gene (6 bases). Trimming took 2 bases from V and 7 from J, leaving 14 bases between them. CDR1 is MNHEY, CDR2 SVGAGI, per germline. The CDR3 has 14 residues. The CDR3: CASSYVRGRGEAFF. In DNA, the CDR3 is TGTGCCAGCAGTTACGTACGGGGGCGGGGTGAAGCTTTCTTT.

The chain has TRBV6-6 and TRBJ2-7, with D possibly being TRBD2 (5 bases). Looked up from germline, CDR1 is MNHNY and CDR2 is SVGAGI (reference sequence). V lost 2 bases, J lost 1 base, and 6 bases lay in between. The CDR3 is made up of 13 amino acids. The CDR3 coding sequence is TGTGCCAGCAGTTACCCGGGGTCCTACGAGCAGTACTTC. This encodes CASSYPGSYEQYF.

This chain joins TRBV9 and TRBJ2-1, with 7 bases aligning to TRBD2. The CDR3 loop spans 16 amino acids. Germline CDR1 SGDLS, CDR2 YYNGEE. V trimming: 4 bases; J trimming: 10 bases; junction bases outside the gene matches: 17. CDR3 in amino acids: CASSSEVVAGPGEQFF. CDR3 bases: TGTGCCAGCAGCTCAGAGGTGGTAGCGGGCCCCGGAGAGCAGTTCTTC.

CDR3 nucleotides: TGCGCCAGTAAGCGGGAGGGGGGACATACGCAGTATTTT. It yields the protein CASKREGGHTQYF. V usage is TRBV10-2 and J usage is TRBJ2-3; TRBD2 aligns across 10 bases. The V segment lost 9 bases and the J segment 7 bases; nucleotides outside the gene matches: 7. This CDR3 region has 13 residues. CDR1 is WSHSY, CDR2 SAAADI, per germline.

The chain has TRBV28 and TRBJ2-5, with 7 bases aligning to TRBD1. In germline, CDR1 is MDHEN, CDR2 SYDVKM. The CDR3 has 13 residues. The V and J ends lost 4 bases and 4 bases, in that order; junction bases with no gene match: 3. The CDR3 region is CASSSRTGETQYF. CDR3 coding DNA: TGTGCCAGCAGTTCGCGGACAGGAGAGACCCAGTACTTC.

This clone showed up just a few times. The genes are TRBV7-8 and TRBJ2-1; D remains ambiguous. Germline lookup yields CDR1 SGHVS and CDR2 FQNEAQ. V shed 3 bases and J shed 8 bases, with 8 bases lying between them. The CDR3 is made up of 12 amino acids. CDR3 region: CASSFFYDEQFF. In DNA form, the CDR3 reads TGTGCCAGCAGCTTTTTTTACGATGAGCAGTTCTTC.

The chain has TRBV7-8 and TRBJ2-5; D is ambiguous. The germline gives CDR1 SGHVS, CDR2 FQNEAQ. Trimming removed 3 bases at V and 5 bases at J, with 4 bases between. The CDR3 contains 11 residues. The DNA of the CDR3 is TGTGCCAGCAGCTTTTCGGAGACCCAGTACTTC. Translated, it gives CASSFSETQYF.

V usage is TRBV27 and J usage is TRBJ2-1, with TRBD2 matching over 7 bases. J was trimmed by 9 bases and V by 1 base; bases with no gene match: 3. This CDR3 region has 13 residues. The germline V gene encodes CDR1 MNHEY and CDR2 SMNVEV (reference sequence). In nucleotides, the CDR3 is TGTGCCAGCAGTTTATTACGGGAGGCTGAGCAGTTCTTC. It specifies CASSLLREAEQFF.

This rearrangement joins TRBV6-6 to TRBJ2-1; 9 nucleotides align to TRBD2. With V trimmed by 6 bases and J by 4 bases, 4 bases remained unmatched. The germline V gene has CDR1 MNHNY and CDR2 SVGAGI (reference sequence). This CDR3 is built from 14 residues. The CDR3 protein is CASRGTSPYNEQFF. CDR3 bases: TGTGCCAGCAGAGGGACTAGCCCGTACAATGAGCAGTTCTTC.

The CDR3 DNA is TGTGCCAGCAGCGGGGGGGACAGGGGAGAGGAGCCCCAGCATTTT. It is translated as CASSGGDRGEEPQHF. V is TRBV5-6 and J is TRBJ1-5, with 10 bases lining up with TRBD1. Germline V gene sequence: CDR1 SGHDT, CDR2 YYEEEE. The length of the CDR3 is 15 residues. V lost 4 bases and J lost 8; bases outside the gene matches: 9.

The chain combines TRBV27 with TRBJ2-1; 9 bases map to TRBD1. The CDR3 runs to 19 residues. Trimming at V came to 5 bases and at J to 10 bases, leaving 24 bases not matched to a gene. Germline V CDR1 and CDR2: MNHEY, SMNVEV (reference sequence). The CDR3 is CASSASGTGLQERLREQFF. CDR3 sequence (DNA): TGTGCCAGCAGTGCTTCCGGGACAGGGCTTCAGGAGCGCTTACGGGAGCAGTTCTTC.

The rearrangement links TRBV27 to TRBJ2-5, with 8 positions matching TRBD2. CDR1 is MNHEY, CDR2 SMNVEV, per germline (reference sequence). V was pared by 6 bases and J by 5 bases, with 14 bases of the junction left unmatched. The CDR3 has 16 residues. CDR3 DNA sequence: TGTGCCAGCAGCTCTGGGAGCGGGAGAGGTACGGAGACCCAGTACTTC. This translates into CASSSGSGRGTETQYF.

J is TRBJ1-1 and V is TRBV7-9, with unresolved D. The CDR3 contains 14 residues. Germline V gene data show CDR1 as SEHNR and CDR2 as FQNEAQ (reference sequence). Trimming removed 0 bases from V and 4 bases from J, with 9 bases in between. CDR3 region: CASSLAGSSTEAFF. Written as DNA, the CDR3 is TGTGCCAGCAGCTTAGCGGGGAGTTCCACTGAAGCTTTCTTT. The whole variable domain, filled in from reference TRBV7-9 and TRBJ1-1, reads DTGVSQNPRHKITKRGQNVTFRCDPISEHNRLYWYRQTLGQGPEFLTYFQNEAQLEKSRLLSDRFSAERPKGSFSTLEIQRTEQGDSAMYLCASSLAGSSTEAFFGQGTRLTVV.

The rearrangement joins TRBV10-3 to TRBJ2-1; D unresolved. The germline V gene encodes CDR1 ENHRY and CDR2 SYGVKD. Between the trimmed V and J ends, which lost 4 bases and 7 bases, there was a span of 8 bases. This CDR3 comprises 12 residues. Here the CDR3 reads CAISVTANEQFF. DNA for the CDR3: TGTGCCATCAGTGTGACCGCGAATGAGCAGTTCTTC.

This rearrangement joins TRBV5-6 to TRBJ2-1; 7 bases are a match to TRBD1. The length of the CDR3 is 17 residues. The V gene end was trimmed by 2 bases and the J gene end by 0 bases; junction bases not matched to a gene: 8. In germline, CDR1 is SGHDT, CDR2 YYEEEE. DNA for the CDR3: TGTGCCAGCAGCTTAGGTAGGGGGCTGAGCTCCTACAATGAGCAGTTCTTC. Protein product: CASSLGRGLSSYNEQFF.

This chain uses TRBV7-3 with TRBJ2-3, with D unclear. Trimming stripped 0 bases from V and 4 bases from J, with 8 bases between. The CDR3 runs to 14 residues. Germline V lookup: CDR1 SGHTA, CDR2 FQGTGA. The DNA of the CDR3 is TGTGCCAGCAGCTTAACTAGTATGGCAGATACGCAGTATTTT. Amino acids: CASSLTSMADTQYF.

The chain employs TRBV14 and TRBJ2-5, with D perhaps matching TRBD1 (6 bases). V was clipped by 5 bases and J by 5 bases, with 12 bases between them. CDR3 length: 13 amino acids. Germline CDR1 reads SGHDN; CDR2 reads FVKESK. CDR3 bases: TGTGCCAGCAGCAAATTAGACAGGGAGACCCAGTACTTC. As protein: CASSKLDRETQYF.

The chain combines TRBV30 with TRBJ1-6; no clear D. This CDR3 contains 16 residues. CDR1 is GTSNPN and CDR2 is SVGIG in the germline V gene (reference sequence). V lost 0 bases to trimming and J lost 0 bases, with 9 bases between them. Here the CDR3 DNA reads TGTGCCTGGAGTGTCTTGGGCAACTCCTATAATTCACCCCTCCACTTT. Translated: CAWSVLGNSYNSPLHF.

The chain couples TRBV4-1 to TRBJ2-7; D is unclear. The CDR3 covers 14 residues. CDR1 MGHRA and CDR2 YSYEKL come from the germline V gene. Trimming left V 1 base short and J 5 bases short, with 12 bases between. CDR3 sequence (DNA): TGCGCCAGCAGCCAAGGATCACGCCTTAACGAGCAGTACTTC. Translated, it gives CASSQGSRLNEQYF.

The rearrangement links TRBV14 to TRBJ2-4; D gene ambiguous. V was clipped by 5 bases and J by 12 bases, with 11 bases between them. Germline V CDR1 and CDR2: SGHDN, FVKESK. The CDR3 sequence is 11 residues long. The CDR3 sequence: CASSTTVRQYF. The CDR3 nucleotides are TGTGCCAGCAGCACTACTGTGCGTCAGTACTTC.